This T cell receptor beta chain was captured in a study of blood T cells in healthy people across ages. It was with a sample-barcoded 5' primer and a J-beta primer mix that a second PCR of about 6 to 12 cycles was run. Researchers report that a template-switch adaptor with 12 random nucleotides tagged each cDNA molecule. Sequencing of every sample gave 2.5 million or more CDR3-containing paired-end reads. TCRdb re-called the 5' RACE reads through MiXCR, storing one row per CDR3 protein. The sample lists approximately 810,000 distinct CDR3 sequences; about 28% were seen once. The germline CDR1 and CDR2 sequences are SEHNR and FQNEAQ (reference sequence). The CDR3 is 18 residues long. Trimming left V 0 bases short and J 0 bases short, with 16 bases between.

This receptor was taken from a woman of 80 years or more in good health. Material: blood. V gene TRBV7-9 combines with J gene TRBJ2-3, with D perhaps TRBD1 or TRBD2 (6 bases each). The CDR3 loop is CASSLALSGAVSTDTQYF. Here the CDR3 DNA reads TGTGCCAGCAGCTTAGCCCTTTCGGGGGCGGTTAGCACAGATACGCAGTATTTT.